The 6 T cell receptor beta chains listed next were all sequenced from one sample in a study of multiple sclerosis patients with progressive multifocal leukoencephalopathy. Indicated time point: before natalizumab initiation. Sequencing used immunoSEQ multiplex PCR; TCRdb keeps in-frame clones, though not all of them. The sample consists of 30,000 or so clones, about nine tenths of them appearing once. The sequencing sample was made of PBMCs. The receptors derive from a human donor with multiple sclerosis.

The V call is TRBV5-1, the J call TRBJ1-1, with D maybe TRBD1 (5 bases). V was trimmed by 5 bases and J by 0 bases, leaving 11 bases between them. The CDR3 totals 14 residues. Per the germline V gene, CDR1 is SGHRS and CDR2 is YFSETQ. The CDR3 sequence: CASRVTEMNTEAFF. CDR3 nucleotides: TGCGCCAGCAGGGTGACAGAGATGAACACTGAAGCTTTCTTT.

The CDR3 loop reads CASSQEPVGSYEQYF. DNA for the CDR3: TGCGCCAGCAGCCAAGAACCGGTTGGCTCCTACGAGCAGTACTTC. The chain recombines TRBV4-1 with TRBJ2-5; unclear D gene. The DNA end is more similar to TRBJ2-7, so the J call may be wrong. CDR1 and CDR2 from the germline V gene are MGHRA and YSYEKL. This CDR3 has 15 residues.

The V and J genes are TRBV18 and TRBJ1-4; 7 bases are shared with TRBD1. Germline loops: CDR1 KGHSH, CDR2 LQKENI. With V trimmed by 1 base and J by 6 bases, 5 bases remained unmatched. This CDR3 is built from 15 residues. CDR3 DNA: TGTGCCAGCTCACCACGGCCAGGGGGGCATGAAAAACTGTTTTTT. It is translated as CASSPRPGGHEKLFF. Combining the CDR3 with reference TRBV18 and TRBJ1-4 gives the whole variable domain NAGVMQNPRHLVRRRGQEARLRCSPMKGHSHVYWYRQLPEEGLKFMVYLQKENIIDESGMPKERFSAEFPKEGPSILRIQQVVRGDSAAYFCASSPRPGGHEKLFFGSGTQLSVL.

The chain recombines TRBV30 with TRBJ1-2, with 8 bases lining up with TRBD1. From germline, CDR1 is GTSNPN and CDR2 SVGIG (reference sequence). Trimming cost V 3 bases and J 6 bases; bases outside gene matches: 6. The CDR3 extends over 13 amino acids. CDR3 sequence reads: CAWRQQGAHGYTF. CDR3 bases: TGTGCCTGGAGACAGCAGGGGGCTCATGGCTACACCTTC.

The chain carries TRBV28 and TRBJ1-1; tentatively, D is TRBD1 (6 bases). Germline CDR1 reads MDHEN; CDR2 reads SYDVKM. This CDR3 has 15 amino acids. Trimming left V 2 bases short and J 7 bases short, with 17 bases between. This chain's CDR3 is CASSLTLGQSSEAFF. In nucleotides, the CDR3 is TGTGCCAGCAGTTTAACTCTTGGACAGAGCAGTGAAGCTTTCTTT. The entire variable domain, with the rest obtained from reference TRBV28 and TRBJ1-1, is as follows: DVKVTQSSRYLVKRTGEKVFLECVQDMDHENMFWYRQDPGLGLRLIYFSYDVKMKEKGDIPEGYSVSREKKERFSLILESASTNQTSMYLCASSLTLGQSSEAFFGQGTRLTVV.

The rearrangement joins TRBV5-1 to TRBJ2-7; the D gene is possibly TRBD1 (6 bases). Deletions cut 2 bases from V and 0 bases from J, with 18 bases between. Per the germline V gene, CDR1 is SGHRS and CDR2 is YFSETQ. The CDR3 is 17 residues long. CDR3 nucleotides: TGCGCCAGCAGCTTACCGGACAGCCTCCCGAGCTCCTACGAGCAGTACTTC. This sequence encodes CASSLPDSLPSSYEQYF.